This T cell receptor (beta chain) was sequenced for a study of T cell responses to AZD1222 COVID-19 vaccine. Overall study findings and caveats: There were mostly white British donors and more females than males, and clonal diversity was possibly underestimated. Unmutated regions of variants are reportedly targeted by nearly half of spike-specific TCRs. After the peak T cell response, and only then, were repertoires sampled.

Assay: immunoSEQ multiplex PCR; the TCRdb copy retains only in-frame clones and omits some. This sample has 85,000 or so clones, with 75% to 90% found just once. To note about this clone: What it binds is unknown.

CDR1 is SGHKS, CDR2 YYEKEE, per germline (reference sequence). This CDR3 has 14 amino acids. Deletions cut 4 bases from V and 7 bases from J, with 15 bases between. The sequence derives from an adult in good health. J is TRBJ1-5 and V is TRBV5-5; possible D gene TRBD1, 5 bases. This material consisted of peripheral blood, taken on day 0 of AZD1222 vaccination. This CDR3 reads CASSKITGSQPQHF. CDR3 DNA sequence: TGTGCCAGCAGCAAGATAACAGGTTCACAGCCCCAGCATTTT.